These T cell receptor beta chains were read from a single sample in a study of blood T cell repertoires in COVID-19. Assay used: immunoSEQ multiplex PCR; TCRdb lists only in-frame clones, some missing. The sample consists of 70,000 or so clones, 80% to 85% of them appearing once. Sequenced input: peripheral blood. The source of these receptors is an elderly woman with acute or convalescent COVID-19. CDR3s include the opening cysteine and the closing phenylalanine or tryptophan. D genes are given only for firm matches. Rows give clone size only sometimes, using once, few, many, or a class for an expanded clone.

v_call	clone_size	d_call	j_call	cdr3_aa	cdr3_nt
TRBV4-1	-	-	TRBJ2-7	CASSQNSYEQYF	TGCGCCAGCAGCCAAAACAGTTACGAGCAGTACTTC
TRBV7-3	-	-	TRBJ1-2	CASSSGPGEAYGYTF	TGTGCCAGCAGCTCAGGGCCGGGGGAGGCTTATGGCTACACCTTC
TRBV30	few	TRBD1	TRBJ1-3	CAWAPLGQGESGNTIYF	TGTGCCTGGGCCCCCCTAGGACAGGGTGAATCTGGAAACACCATATATTTT
TRBV30	-	TRBD1	TRBJ2-5	CAWSRDSRQETQYF	TGTGCCTGGAGCCGGGACAGTCGCCAAGAGACCCAGTACTTC
TRBV7-8	-	TRBD1	TRBJ2-2	CASSPPGQGFGELFF	TGTGCCAGCAGCCCACCGGGACAGGGGTTCGGGGAGCTGTTTTTT
TRBV18	-	TRBD1	TRBJ2-5	CASSLDRGKETQYF	TGTGCCAGCTCTTTGGACAGGGGAAAAGAGACCCAGTACTTC
TRBV12-3/TRBV12-4	-	-	TRBJ2-6	CASLTAGANVLTF	TGTGCCAGCCTAACAGCCGGGGCCAACGTCCTGACTTTC
TRBV7-2	-	-	TRBJ2-6	CASSLRLGELNVLTF	TGTGCCAGCAGCTTACGACTAGGAGAGCTCAACGTCCTGACTTTC
TRBV7-2	-	-	TRBJ2-5	CASRRRGEETQYF	TGTGCCAGCAGGAGGAGGGGAGAAGAGACCCAGTACTTC
TRBV7-8	-	-	TRBJ2-5	CASSPPTGTRETQYF	TGTGCCAGCAGCCCCCCCACAGGGACGAGGGAGACCCAGTACTTC
TRBV15	-	-	TRBJ1-1	CATSREGRGFGTEAFF	TGTGCCACCAGCAGAGAAGGTCGGGGGTTTGGCACTGAAGCTTTCTTT
TRBV3-1/TRBV3-2	-	-	TRBJ1-5	CASSHSTGYQPQHF	TGTGCCAGCAGCCACAGCACAGGGTATCAGCCCCAGCATTTT
TRBV6-2/TRBV6-3	-	-	TRBJ1-5	CASSYGSPNQPQHF	TGTGCCAGCAGTTACGGCAGTCCCAATCAGCCCCAGCATTTT
TRBV6-5	once	-	TRBJ2-3	CATVAYGGGTQYF	TGTGCCACCGTCGCGTACGGGGGAGGTACGCAGTATTTT
TRBV2	-	TRBD2	TRBJ2-2	CASSVLAGDTGELFF	TGTGCCAGCAGCGTACTAGCGGGCGACACCGGGGAGCTGTTTTTT
TRBV6-6	-	-	TRBJ1-2	CAIGDFIYGYTF	TGTGCCATTGGTGACTTTATATATGGCTACACCTTC
TRBV7-9	-	-	TRBJ1-1	CASNRGTVNTEAFF	TGTGCCAGCAACCGGGGGACGGTGAACACTGAAGCTTTCTTT
TRBV15	-	-	TRBJ2-7	CATSPRGGPYEQYF	TGTGCCACCAGCCCGAGGGGGGGACCTTACGAGCAGTACTTC
TRBV5-1	-	TRBD1	TRBJ1-5	CASSLGQGIQPQHF	TGCGCCAGCAGCTTGGGACAGGGAATTCAGCCCCAGCATTTT
TRBV9	few	-	TRBJ1-3	CASSVGQSFSGNTIYF	TGTGCCAGCAGCGTAGGACAGTCCTTTTCTGGAAACACCATATATTTT
TRBV30	-	-	TRBJ2-3	CAWSPTIAASTDTQYF	TGTGCCTGGAGCCCAACAATAGCGGCGAGCACAGATACGCAGTATTTT
TRBV20-1	-	-	TRBJ1-2	CSASVGRALYGYTF	TGCAGTGCTAGTGTCGGCAGGGCCCTCTATGGCTACACCTTC
TRBV27	-	-	TRBJ1-4	CASSFSGFEKLFF	TGTGCCAGCAGTTTCTCCGGGTTTGAAAAACTGTTTTTT
TRBV11-2	-	TRBD1	TRBJ1-2	CASTGTGTYGYTF	TGTGCCAGCACCGGGACAGGGACGTATGGCTACACCTTC
TRBV4-1	-	TRBD2	TRBJ2-4	CASSHSGINIQYF	TGCGCCAGCAGCCACAGCGGGATCAACATTCAGTACTTC
TRBV15	-	TRBD1	TRBJ1-2	CATSSTLTGLHYGYTF	TGTGCCACCAGCAGCACCTTGACAGGGCTTCACTATGGCTACACCTTC
TRBV5-4	-	TRBD2	TRBJ2-3	CASSLASGGAADTQYF	TGTGCCAGCAGCTTGGCTAGCGGGGGGGCAGCAGATACGCAGTATTTT
TRBV10-2	-	TRBD2	TRBJ2-5	CASRTSGGETQYF	TGCGCCAGTCGGACTAGCGGGGGAGAGACCCAGTACTTC
TRBV29-1	-	TRBD1	TRBJ1-1	CSGRQGGTEAFF	TGCAGCGGGAGACAGGGGGGCACTGAAGCTTTCTTT
TRBV10-2	few	-	TRBJ2-3	CASMASAGDTQYF	TGCGCCAGCATGGCTAGCGCGGGGGATACGCAGTATTTT
TRBV11-2	-	-	TRBJ2-5	CASSSSLDNWETQYF	TGTGCCAGCAGCTCCAGCCTGGACAATTGGGAGACCCAGTACTTC
TRBV19	-	-	TRBJ1-1	CASRLIEHGNTEAFF	TGTGCCAGTAGATTAATTGAGCATGGGAACACTGAAGCTTTCTTT
TRBV20-1	-	TRBD1	TRBJ1-1	CSASDEGGEGTEAFF	TGCAGTGCTAGTGATGAAGGGGGCGAAGGCACTGAAGCTTTCTTT
TRBV30	-	-	TRBJ2-5	CAWSVEGGTQYF	TGTGCCTGGAGTGTTGAGGGAGGGACCCAGTACTTC
TRBV12-3/TRBV12-4	-	-	TRBJ1-1	CASRSLNTEAFF	TGTGCCAGTAGGAGTCTGAACACTGAAGCTTTCTTT
TRBV4-1	-	TRBD2	TRBJ2-1	CASSPGLAGPPGNEQFF	TGCGCCAGCAGCCCCGGACTAGCGGGGCCTCCGGGGAATGAGCAGTTCTTC
TRBV6-5	-	TRBD1	TRBJ1-1	CASDRDRENTEAFF	TGTGCCAGCGACCGGGACAGGGAAAACACTGAAGCTTTCTTT
TRBV24-1	-	-	TRBJ2-2	CATSGRANTGELFF	TGTGCCACCAGTGGCAGGGCGAACACCGGGGAGCTGTTTTTT